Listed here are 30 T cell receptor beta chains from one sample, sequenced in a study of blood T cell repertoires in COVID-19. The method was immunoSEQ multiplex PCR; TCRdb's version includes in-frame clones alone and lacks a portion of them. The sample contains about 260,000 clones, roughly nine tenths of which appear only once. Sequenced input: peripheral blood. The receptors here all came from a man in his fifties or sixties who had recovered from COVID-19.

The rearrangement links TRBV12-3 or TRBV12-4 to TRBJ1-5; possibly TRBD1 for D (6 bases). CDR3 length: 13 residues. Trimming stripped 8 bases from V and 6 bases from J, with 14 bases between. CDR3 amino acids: CASHRGAGQPQHF. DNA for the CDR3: TGTGCCAGCCACCGGGGGGCTGGTCAGCCCCAGCATTTT.

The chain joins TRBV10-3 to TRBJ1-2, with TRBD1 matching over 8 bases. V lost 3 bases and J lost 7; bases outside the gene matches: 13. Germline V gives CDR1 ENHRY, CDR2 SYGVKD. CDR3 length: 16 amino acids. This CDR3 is CAISDYMTGVEAGYTF. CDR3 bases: TGTGCCATCAGTGACTATATGACAGGGGTGGAGGCTGGCTACACCTTC.

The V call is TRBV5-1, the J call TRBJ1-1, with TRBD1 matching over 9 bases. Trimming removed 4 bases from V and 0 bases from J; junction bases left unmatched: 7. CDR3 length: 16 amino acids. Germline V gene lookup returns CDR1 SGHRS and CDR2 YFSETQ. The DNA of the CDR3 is TGCGCCAGCAGCCACGGGACAGGGAACTTGAACACTGAAGCTTTCTTT. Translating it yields CASSHGTGNLNTEAFF.

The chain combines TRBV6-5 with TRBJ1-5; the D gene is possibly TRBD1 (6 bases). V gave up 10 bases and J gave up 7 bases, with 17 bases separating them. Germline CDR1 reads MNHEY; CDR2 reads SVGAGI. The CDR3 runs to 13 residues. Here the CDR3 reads CAISEGVRQPQHF. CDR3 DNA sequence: TGTGCCATCTCAGAGGGGGTCCGGCAGCCCCAGCATTTT.

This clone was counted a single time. The CDR3 bases are TGTGCCAGCAGTCGTACTAAGGGGGGAAACACCATATATTTT. Protein product: CASSRTKGGNTIYF. V usage is TRBV6-5 and J usage is TRBJ1-3; D possibly corresponds to TRBD1 (5 bases). CDR1 is MNHEY, CDR2 SVGAGI, per germline. Trimming removed 5 bases from V and 4 bases from J, with 12 bases in between. CDR3 size: 14 residues.

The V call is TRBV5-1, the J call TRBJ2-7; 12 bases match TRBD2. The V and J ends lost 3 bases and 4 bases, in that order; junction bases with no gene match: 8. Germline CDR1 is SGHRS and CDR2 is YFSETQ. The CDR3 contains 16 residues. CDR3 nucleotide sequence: TGCGCCAGCAGCTCTGGTGGACTAGCGGGGATATACGAGCAGTACTTC. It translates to CASSSGGLAGIYEQYF.

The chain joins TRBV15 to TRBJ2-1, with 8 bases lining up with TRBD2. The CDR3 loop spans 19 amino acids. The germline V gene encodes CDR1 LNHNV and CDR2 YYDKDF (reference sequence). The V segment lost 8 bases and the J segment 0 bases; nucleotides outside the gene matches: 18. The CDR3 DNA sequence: TGTGCCACCCGAAGTAGGAGGGTCGGGAGGGACCCCTCCTACAATGAGCAGTTCTTC. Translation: CATRSRRVGRDPSYNEQFF.

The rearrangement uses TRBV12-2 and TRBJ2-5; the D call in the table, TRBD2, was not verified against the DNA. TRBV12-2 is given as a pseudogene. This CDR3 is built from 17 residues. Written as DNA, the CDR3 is TGTGCAAGTCGCTTATCGACTAGCGGGGCCGCCCAAGAGACCCAGTACTTC. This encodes CASRLSTSGAAQETQYF.

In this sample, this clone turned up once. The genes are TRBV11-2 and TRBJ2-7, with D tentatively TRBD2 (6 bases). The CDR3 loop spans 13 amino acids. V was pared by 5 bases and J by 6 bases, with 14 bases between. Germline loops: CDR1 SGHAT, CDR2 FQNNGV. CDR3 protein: CASSPRDFGEQYF. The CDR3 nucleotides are TGTGCCAGCAGCCCGAGGGACTTTGGCGAGCAGTACTTC.

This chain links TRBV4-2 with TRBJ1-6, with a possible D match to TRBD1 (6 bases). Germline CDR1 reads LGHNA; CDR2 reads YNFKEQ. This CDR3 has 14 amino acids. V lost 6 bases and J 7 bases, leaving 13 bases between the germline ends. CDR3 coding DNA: TGTGCCAGCAGGTCAGGGGCGAAGAATTCACCCCTCCACTTT. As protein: CASRSGAKNSPLHF.

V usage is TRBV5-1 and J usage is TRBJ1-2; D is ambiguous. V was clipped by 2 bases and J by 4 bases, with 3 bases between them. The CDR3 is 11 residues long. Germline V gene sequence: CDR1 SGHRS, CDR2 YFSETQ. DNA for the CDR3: TGCGCCAGCAGCTTCGGCTATGGCTACACCTTC. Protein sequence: CASSFGYGYTF.

The CDR3 here is CASSQTSGAYNEQFF. The DNA of the CDR3 is TGTGCCAGCAGCCAAACTAGCGGAGCCTACAATGAGCAGTTCTTC. V is TRBV14 and J is TRBJ2-1; 8 nucleotides agree with TRBD2. The trim removed 2 bases at V and 2 bases at J, leaving 2 bases unmatched. CDR1 is SGHDN and CDR2 is FVKESK in the germline V gene. This CDR3 is 15 amino acids long.

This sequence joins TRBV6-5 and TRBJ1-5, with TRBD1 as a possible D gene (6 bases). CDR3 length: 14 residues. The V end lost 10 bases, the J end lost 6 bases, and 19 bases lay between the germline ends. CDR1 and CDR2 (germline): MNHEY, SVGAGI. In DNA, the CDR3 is TGTGCCACCAAGGGGTTAGGGGGTGGTCAGCCCCAGCATTTT. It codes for CATKGLGGGQPQHF.

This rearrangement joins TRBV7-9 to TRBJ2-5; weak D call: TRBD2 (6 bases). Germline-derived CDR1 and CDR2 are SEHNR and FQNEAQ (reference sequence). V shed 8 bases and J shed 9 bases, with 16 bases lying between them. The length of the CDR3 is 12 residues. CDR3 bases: TGTGCCAGCGTAGTAGGCGGAGGGGCCCAGTACTTC. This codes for CASVVGGGAQYF.

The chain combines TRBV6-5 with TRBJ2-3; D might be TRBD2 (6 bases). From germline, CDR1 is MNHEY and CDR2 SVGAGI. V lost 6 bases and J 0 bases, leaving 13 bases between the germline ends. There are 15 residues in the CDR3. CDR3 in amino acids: CASRHLGTSTDTQYF. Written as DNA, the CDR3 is TGTGCCAGCAGACACCTTGGGACTAGCACAGATACGCAGTATTTT.

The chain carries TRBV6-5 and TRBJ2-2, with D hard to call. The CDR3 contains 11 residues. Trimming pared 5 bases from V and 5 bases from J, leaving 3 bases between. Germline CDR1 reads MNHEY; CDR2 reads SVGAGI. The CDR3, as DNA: TGTGCCAGCAGTACAACCGGGGAGCTGTTTTTT. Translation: CASSTTGELFF.

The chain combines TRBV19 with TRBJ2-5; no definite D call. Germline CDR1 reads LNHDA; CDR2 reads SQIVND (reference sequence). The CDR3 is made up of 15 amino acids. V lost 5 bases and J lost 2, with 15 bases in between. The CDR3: CASSGLTKSQETQYF. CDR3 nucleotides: TGTGCCAGTAGTGGGCTAACGAAGTCACAAGAGACCCAGTACTTC. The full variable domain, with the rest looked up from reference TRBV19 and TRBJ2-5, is DGGITQSPKYLFRKEGQNVTLSCEQNLNHDAMYWYRQDPGQGLRLIYYSQIVNDFQKGDIAEGYSVSREKKESFPLTVTSAQKNPTAFYLCASSGLTKSQETQYFGPGTRLLVL.

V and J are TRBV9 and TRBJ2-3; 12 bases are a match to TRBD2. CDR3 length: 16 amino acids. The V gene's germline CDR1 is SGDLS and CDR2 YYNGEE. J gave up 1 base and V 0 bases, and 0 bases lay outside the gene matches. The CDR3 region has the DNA TGTGCCAGCAGCGTAGGGACTAGCGGGGGCACAGATACGCAGTATTTT. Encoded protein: CASSVGTSGGTDTQYF.

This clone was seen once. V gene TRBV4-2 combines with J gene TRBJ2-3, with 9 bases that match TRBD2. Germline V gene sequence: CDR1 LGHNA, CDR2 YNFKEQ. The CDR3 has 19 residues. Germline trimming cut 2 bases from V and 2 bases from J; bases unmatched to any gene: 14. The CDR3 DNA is TGTGCCAGCAGCCAACCCACCACCCTGGCGGGGGGGGTCACAGATACGCAGTATTTT. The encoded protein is CASSQPTTLAGGVTDTQYF.

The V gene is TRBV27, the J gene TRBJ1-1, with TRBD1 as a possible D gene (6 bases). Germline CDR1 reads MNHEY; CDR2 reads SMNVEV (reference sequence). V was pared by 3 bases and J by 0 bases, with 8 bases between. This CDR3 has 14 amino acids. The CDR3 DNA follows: TGTGCCAGCAGTTTGACAGGCATGAACACTGAAGCTTTCTTT. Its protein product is CASSLTGMNTEAFF.

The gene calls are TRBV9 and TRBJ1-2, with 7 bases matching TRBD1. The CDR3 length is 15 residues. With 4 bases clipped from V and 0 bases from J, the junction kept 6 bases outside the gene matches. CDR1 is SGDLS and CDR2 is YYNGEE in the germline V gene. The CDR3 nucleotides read TGTGCCAGCAGCCTCGGGACAGAGACTAACTATGGCTACACCTTC. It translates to CASSLGTETNYGYTF.

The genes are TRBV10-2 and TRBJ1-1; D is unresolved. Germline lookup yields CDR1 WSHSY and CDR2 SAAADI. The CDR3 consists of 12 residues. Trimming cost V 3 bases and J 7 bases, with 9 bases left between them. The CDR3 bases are TGCGCCAGCAGTGATCCGAGATTTGAAGCTTTCTTT. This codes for CASSDPRFEAFF.

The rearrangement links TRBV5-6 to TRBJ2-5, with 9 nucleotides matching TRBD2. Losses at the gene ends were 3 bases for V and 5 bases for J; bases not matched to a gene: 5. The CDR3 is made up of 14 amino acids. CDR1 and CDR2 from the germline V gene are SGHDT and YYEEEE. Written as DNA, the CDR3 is TGTGCCAGCAGCTCTCTAGCGGGGTCGGAGACCCAGTACTTC. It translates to CASSSLAGSETQYF.

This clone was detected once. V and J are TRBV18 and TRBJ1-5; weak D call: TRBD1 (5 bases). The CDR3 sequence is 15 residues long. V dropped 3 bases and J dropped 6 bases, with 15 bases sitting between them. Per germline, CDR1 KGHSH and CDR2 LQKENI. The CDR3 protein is CASSPGGGYGQPQHF. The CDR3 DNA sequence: TGTGCCAGCTCACCCGGCGGGGGGTATGGTCAGCCCCAGCATTTT.

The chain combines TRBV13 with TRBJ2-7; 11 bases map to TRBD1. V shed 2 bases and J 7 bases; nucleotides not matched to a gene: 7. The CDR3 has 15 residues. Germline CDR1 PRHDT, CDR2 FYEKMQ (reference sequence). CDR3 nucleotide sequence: TGTGCCAGCAGCTTATTTAGGACAGGGGGCCAGGAGCAGTACTTC. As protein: CASSLFRTGGQEQYF. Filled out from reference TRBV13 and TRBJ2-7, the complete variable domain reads AAGVIQSPRHLIKEKRETATLKCYPIPRHDTVYWYQQGPGQDPQFLISFYEKMQSDKGSIPDRFSAQQFSDYHSELNMSSLELGDSALYFCASSLFRTGGQEQYFGPGTRLTVT.

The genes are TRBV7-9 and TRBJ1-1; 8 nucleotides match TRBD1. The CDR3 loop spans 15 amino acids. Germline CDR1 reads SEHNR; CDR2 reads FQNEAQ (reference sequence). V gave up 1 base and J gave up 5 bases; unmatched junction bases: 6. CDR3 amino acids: CASSLGLRTGTEAFF. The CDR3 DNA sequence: TGTGCCAGCAGCTTAGGACTTAGGACAGGGACTGAAGCTTTCTTT. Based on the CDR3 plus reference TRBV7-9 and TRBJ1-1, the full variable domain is DTGVSQNPRHKITKRGQNVTFRCDPISEHNRLYWYRQTLGQGPEFLTYFQNEAQLEKSRLLSDRFSAERPKGSFSTLEIQRTEQGDSAMYLCASSLGLRTGTEAFFGQGTRLTVV.

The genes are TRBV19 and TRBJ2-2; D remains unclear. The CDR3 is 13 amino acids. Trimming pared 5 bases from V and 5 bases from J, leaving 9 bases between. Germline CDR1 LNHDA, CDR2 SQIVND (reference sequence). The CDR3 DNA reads TGTGCCAGTAGTGCGGCGACGACCGGGGAGCTGTTTTTT. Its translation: CASSAATTGELFF.

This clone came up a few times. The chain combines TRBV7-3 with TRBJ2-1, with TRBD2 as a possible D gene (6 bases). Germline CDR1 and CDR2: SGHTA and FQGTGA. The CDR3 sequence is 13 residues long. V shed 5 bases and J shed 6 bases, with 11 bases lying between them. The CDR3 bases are TGTGCCAGCAGCCCGACTAGTCCCAATGAGCAGTTCTTC. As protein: CASSPTSPNEQFF.

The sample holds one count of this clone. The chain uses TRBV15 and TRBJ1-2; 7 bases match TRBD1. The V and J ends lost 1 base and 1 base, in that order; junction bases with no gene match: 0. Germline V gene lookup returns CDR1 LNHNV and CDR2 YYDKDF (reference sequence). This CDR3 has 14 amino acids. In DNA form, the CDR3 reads TGTGCCACCAGCAGAGGACAGGGTAACTATGGCTACACCTTC. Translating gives CATSRGQGNYGYTF.

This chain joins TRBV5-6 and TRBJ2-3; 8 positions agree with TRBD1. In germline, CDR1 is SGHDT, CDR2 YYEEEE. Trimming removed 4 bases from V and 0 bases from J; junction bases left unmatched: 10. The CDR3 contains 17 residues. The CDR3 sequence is CASSPWGGTGSTDTQYF. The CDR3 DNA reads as TGTGCCAGCAGCCCCTGGGGTGGGACAGGCAGCACAGATACGCAGTATTTT.